This T cell receptor (beta chain) was recovered during a study of PD-L1 blockade in urothelial cancer. Study background: Male sex and bladder-origin urothelial cancer were recorded for about 90% of the roughly 30 patients. Samples came from 3 weeks, at the second dose, and 6 weeks into treatment. General study findings and limits: Expansion of tumor-associated blood clones at 3 weeks was greater in durable-benefit patients.

The table lists this clone with a count of one. Its antigen is unknown. Sequenced by immunoSEQ multiplex PCR; TCRdb stores in-frame clones only, minus some. The profile shows 40,000 to 55,000 clones, 70% to 90% of them singletons. As for time point: pretreatment peripheral blood. This material consisted of PBMCs, taken around atezolizumab (anti-PD-L1) treatment. The receptor was isolated from a man in his sixties with urothelial cancer.

CDR3 bases: TGTGCCAGCAGTGTTCAGGGGTTTGGCTACACCTTC. Translated: CASSVQGFGYTF. J is TRBJ1-2 and V is TRBV2; D might be TRBD1 (6 bases). V shed 4 bases and J shed 7 bases, with 10 bases lying between them. This CDR3 comprises 12 residues. The germline V gene encodes CDR1 SNHLY and CDR2 FYNNEI.